Listed here is a single T cell receptor (beta chain). The data derive from a study of blood T cell repertoires in COVID-19. For the study at large: T cells, B-cell-depleted T cells, or PBMCs supplied cDNA or gDNA.

The data were produced by immunoSEQ multiplex PCR, yet TCRdb's version contains in-frame clones alone and is incomplete. The table has approximately 200,000 clones, approximately 86% seen once. This CDR3 has 13 residues. V lost 0 bases and J 3 bases, leaving 6 bases between the germline ends. The germline V gene encodes CDR1 SGHRS and CDR2 YFSETQ. This receptor was identified in a woman aged 25-40 years who had been exposed to COVID-19. The material sequenced was PBMCs or T cells enriched from blood (not recorded which). The rearrangement joins TRBV5-1 to TRBJ1-1; D not certain. CDR3 protein: CASSLDQDTEAFF. CDR3 DNA sequence: TGCGCCAGCAGCTTGGATCAGGACACTGAAGCTTTCTTT.